This TCR beta chain was sequenced during a study of CD8 T cells in ankylosing spondylitis. Study conclusions and caveats: In reactive arthritis synovial fluid and blood, some motif variants had been reported before. Disease-linked clones proved CD8+ and comparatively uncommon in peripheral blood. Reportedly, matched ankylosing spondylitis synovial fluid was significantly enriched for disease-linked clones. A TCR beta motif of 7 to 9 highly homologous variants seemed to mark ankylosing spondylitis blood.

On this clonotype itself: Its antigen is currently unknown.

Germline V gene sequence: CDR1 SSHAT, CDR2 FNYEAQ (reference sequence). The CDR3 has 13 residues. Trimming removed 1 base from V and 9 bases from J, with 10 bases in between. Generation of TCR beta libraries employed quantitative 5'-RACE incorporating molecular barcodes. TCRdb called the 5' RACE reads again in MiXCR, with one record for every CDR3 protein. Of approximately 550,000 distinct CDR3 sequences listed, roughly 12% are singletons. This clonotype was sampled from a male donor with ankylosing spondylitis. The sequenced sample consisted of blood, either unsorted or a sorted T cell fraction (not recorded which). This chain connects TRBV7-7 to TRBJ2-1; D gene uncertain. CDR3 in amino acids: CASSLEGFGEQFF. CDR3 bases: TGTGCCAGCAGCTTAGAAGGCTTCGGTGAGCAGTTCTTC.